The TCR beta chain under discussion was sequenced for a study of spatial heterogeneity in lung cancer (dated by TCRdb to the late 2010s). As for the study more broadly: More beta-chain than alpha-chain transcripts were consistently detected, likely reflecting higher beta-chain transcript abundance. In tumor regions, TCR transcript counts showed a strong correlation with a T cell transcriptional module score derived from matched bulk RNA-seq. In the raw uncorrected reads, each unique combination of TCR and UMI appeared more than ten times on average. In non-small cell lung cancer, the study made a quantitative comparison of TCR alpha and beta repertoires among multiple tumor regions, matched nontumor lung and blood. The study linked features of the TCR repertoire to counts of nonsynonymous mutations, which were determined by whole-exome sequencing of tumor tissue. At surgery, both alpha and beta chains were TCR-sequenced in 200 to 250 tumor regions, some 64 matched nontumor lung samples and some 60 PBMC samples.

Reading the label with the study, this specimen's time point is: sample taken at primary tumor resection. Donors were some 67 patients with early-stage, untreated non-small cell lung cancer from the lung TRACERx cohort. Whole RNA extracted from tumor and nontumor lung tissue, or from cryopreserved PBMC samples, was used for TCR sequencing without cell sorting. Only patients for whom sufficient RNA was available from at least two tumor regions were selected for TCR sequencing. A lung pathologist reviewed the tumor and adjacent nontumor lung specimens before the specimens were selected. This clonotype was found many times. Its antigen is currently not known. Within one base of it there is no much larger clone, and no base qualities were kept. What the work shows at the level of the full study, not this receptor alone: Counts of ubiquitous and regional expanded TCRs were found to correlate with counts of ubiquitous and regional nonsynonymous mutations, respectively. Estimated TCR-seq coverage of tumor T cells was only approximately 7.4% for alpha chains and about 12% for beta chains. Additional single-cell paired TCR alpha and beta sequencing was considered necessary to confirm, at a functional level, the hypothesis that regional TCRs recognize regional mutations. The tumor nonsynonymous mutation count correlated with the number of expanded alpha and beta TCRs within the tumor.

The receptor library was made with 5' RACE. Sequenced on a NextSeq 500. The TCR library protocol attached a unique molecular identifier to each TCR cDNA molecule to allow correction of PCR and sequencing errors. The authors processed their data as follows. TCR identification, UMI-based error correction and CDR3 extraction were all carried out with Decombinator tools. TCRs above a frequency of 2 per 1,000, corresponding to the top 1% of the tumor frequency distribution, were defined as expanded. Expanded tumor TCRs statistically deemed absent (corrected P<0.05) from at least one tumor region were classed as regional, and all other expanded tumor TCRs were classed as ubiquitous. Renyi diversity was calculated using the R vegan package after each repertoire was subsampled 100 times to 5,000 TCRs. CDR3 similarity networks were built from amino acid triplet string-kernel similarity, with CDR3s being connected when pairwise similarity was above 0.82. TCRdb cleaned the public reads at Q25 with fastp, built clones with MiXCR and kept in-frame beta chains. For every CDR3 protein sequence, its rows merge into one entry that carries the most common genes and DNA. The V and J calls reflect TCRdb's pipeline rather than the authors' work. The sample table contains some 4,800 distinct CDR3 sequences; only one count was recorded for around 12% of them. Jointly, the top ten make up roughly a quarter of the sample.

Including the terminal cysteine and phenylalanine, the CDR3 comprises 14 residues. Only CDR3 DNA is held: 42 bases, read in frame from base 1. CDR1 is given as SGHRS and CDR2 as YFSETQ, both from the germline V gene. V is cut by 1 base and J by 5 bases, and the space between the germline ends is 12 bases. The chain uses TRBV5-1 and TRBJ1-2; too little of a D gene remains to name it. The source was lung tumor tissue, collected at surgery. This TCR was recovered from a male donor with early-stage non-small cell lung cancer. The CDR3: CASSLQAAHYGYTF. The nucleotide sequence is given as TGCGCCAGCAGCTTGCAGGCCGCGCATTATGGCTACACCTTC.